This T cell receptor beta chain came from a study of monozygotic twins with cystic fibrosis. Study context: Roughly 3 micrograms of fragmented DNA underwent roughly 15 PCR cycles for library preparation. Study findings and constraints: Unrelated CF individuals shared fewer identical clonotypes than monozygotic CF twins. The repertoire was suggested to be naive-dominated, clonality median around 0.0093. In 13 of 16 pairs, V gene usage was closest to the co-twin's.

V was cut by 7 bases and J by 8 bases, with 11 bases left in between. CDR3 size: 12 residues. Germline CDR1 SEHNR, CDR2 FQNEAQ (reference sequence). With regard to this clone: Its antigen is not known.

Repertoires were generated with immunoSEQ multiplex PCR, while TCRdb's copy carries only in-frame clones and drops some. The sample lists around 27,000 clones, 75% to 95% occurring once. The sequenced sample was blood. V usage is TRBV7-9 and J usage is TRBJ1-4, with TRBD1 as a possible D gene (6 bases). This TCR came from a girl between 2 and 10 years old with cystic fibrosis. The CDR3 bases are TGTGCCAGCACCTCCGGACAGGAAAAACTGTTTTTT. The encoded protein is CASTSGQEKLFF.